This T cell receptor (beta chain) was sequenced during a study of blood T cell repertoires in COVID-19. On the study more broadly: COVID-19 samples from acute and convalescent phases originated in the United States, Italy and Spain.

The CDR3 is 14 amino acids. CDR1 LNHNV and CDR2 YYDKDF come from the germline V gene (reference sequence). With 1 base removed from V and 1 base from J, the gap between germline ends came to 7 bases. Original data processing: Amplification of reference gene primers provided the estimated nucleated cell counts. Libraries were prepared by immunoSEQ multiplex PCR; TCRdb keeps only in-frame clonotypes and omits some of them. The D gene and trimming were derived from the DNA, and the V and J assignments and clone size from that table. Of more than 100,000 clones listed, over 80% are singletons. The sample comprised peripheral blood. The sequence derives from a man aged 50 or older with active COVID-19. The chain combines TRBV15 with TRBJ1-1; possibly TRBD1 for D (5 bases). CDR3 nucleotides: TGTGCCACCAGCAGAGCCAGGGCGAACACTGAAGCTTTCTTT. Amino acid sequence: CATSRARANTEAFF.